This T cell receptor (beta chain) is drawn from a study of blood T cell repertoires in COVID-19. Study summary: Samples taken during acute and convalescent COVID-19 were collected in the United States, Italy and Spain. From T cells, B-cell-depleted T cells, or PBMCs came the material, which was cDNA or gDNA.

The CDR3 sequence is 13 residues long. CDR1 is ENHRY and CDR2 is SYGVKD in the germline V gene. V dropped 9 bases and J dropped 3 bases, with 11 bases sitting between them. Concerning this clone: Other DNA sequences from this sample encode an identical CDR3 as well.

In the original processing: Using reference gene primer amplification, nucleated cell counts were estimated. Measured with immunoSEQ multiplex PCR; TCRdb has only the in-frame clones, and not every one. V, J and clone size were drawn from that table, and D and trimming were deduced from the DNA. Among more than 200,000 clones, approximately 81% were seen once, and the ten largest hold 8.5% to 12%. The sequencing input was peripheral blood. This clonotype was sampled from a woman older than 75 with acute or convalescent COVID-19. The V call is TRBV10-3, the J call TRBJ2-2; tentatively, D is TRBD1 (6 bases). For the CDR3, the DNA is TGTGCCATAGGGGGTTCTGACACCGGGGAGCTGTTTTTT. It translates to CAIGGSDTGELFF.